Shown below are 16 T cell receptor beta chains from a single sample sequenced in a study of PD-1 blockade in classical Hodgkin lymphoma. Libraries were prepared by immunoSEQ multiplex PCR; TCRdb keeps only in-frame clonotypes and omits some of them. This sample has fewer than 35,000 clones, with around 80% found just once. The time point denotes: cycle 4 day 1 (C4D1), after more than five weeks of nivolumab. Every patient experienced relapse after autologous stem cell transplantation, and brentuximab vedotin exposure varied. Magnetic negative selection was used to purify CD4+ T cells from PBMCs that had been thawed. Specimen: CD4+ T cells from blood, collected before the fourth cycle of nivolumab. The receptors originated from a human donor with classical Hodgkin lymphoma.

The chain has TRBV18 and TRBJ2-2; D ambiguous. The V gene's germline CDR1 is KGHSH and CDR2 LQKENI. V was clipped by 10 bases and J by 3 bases, with 15 bases between them. This CDR3 has 14 amino acids. The CDR3 region is CATVGTADTGELFF. CDR3 sequence (DNA): TGTGCCACCGTTGGAACGGCTGACACCGGGGAGCTGTTTTTT.

J is TRBJ2-3 and V is TRBV19; 10 nucleotides agree with TRBD2. The CDR3 loop spans 16 amino acids. CDR1 is LNHDA, CDR2 SQIVND, per germline (reference sequence). The J segment lost 5 bases and the V segment lost 1 base, leaving 6 bases of the junction unmatched. CDR3 in DNA: TGTGCCAGTAGTATAGTACAAGCGGGGGGGAAAGATACGCAGTATTTT. This translates into CASSIVQAGGKDTQYF.

The J gene is TRBJ2-1, the V gene TRBV9, with D perhaps assigned TRBD1 or TRBD2 (5 bases each). The CDR3 is 14 amino acids. The germline V and J ends were trimmed by 5 bases and 9 bases, with 18 bases remaining between them. Germline-derived CDR1 and CDR2 are SGDLS and YYNGEE. Here the CDR3 DNA reads TGTGCCAGCAGGGGGCATCGGGGATCGGGTGAGCAGTTCTTC. Protein product: CASRGHRGSGEQFF.

The genes are TRBV7-9 and TRBJ2-5; 7 bases line up with TRBD1. The DNA matches TRBJ2-7 better at its end, which makes the J call doubtful. The CDR3 is 17 amino acids. Germline-derived CDR1 and CDR2 are SEHNR and FQNEAQ (reference sequence). This chain's CDR3 is CASSLTPDRELSYEQYF. The DNA for the CDR3 is TGTGCCAGCAGCTTAACCCCTGACAGGGAATTAAGCTACGAGCAGTACTTC.

This chain uses TRBV5-6 with TRBJ2-5, with D unresolved. V shed 4 bases and J shed 5 bases, with 12 bases lying between them. The germline V gene has CDR1 SGHDT and CDR2 YYEEEE. CDR3 length: 13 residues. The CDR3 DNA sequence: TGTGCCAGCAGCCGCCTAGGTCCGGAGACCCAGTACTTC. Translation: CASSRLGPETQYF.

This chain connects TRBV4-3 to TRBJ1-1; tentative D call: TRBD1 (5 bases). The CDR3 sequence is 15 residues long. V lost 2 bases to trimming and J lost 4 bases, with 14 bases between them. Germline V lookup: CDR1 LGHNA, CDR2 YSLEER. CDR3 sequence (DNA): TGCGCCAGCAGCCAATGGATCGGGGCGGGCACTGAAGCTTTCTTT. Translated: CASSQWIGAGTEAFF.

In this sample, this clone turned up once. The chain is built from TRBV5-1 and TRBJ1-1; no clear D gene. The CDR3 length is 13 residues. V lost 0 bases and J 6 bases, leaving 9 bases between the germline ends. The germline gives CDR1 SGHRS, CDR2 YFSETQ. The CDR3 region is CASSLAGISEAFF. For the CDR3, the DNA is TGCGCCAGCAGCTTGGCCGGAATTTCTGAAGCTTTCTTT.

In DNA, the CDR3 is TGTGCCAGCAGCTTCAGTGGACAGAACACTGAAGCTTTCTTT. It yields the protein CASSFSGQNTEAFF. The chain links TRBV7-2 to TRBJ1-1, with a tentative D call TRBD1 (5 bases). The CDR3 contains 14 residues. The V gene lost 3 bases and the J gene lost 1 base, with 9 bases spanning the gap. Germline loops: CDR1 SGHTA, CDR2 FQGNSA.

The CDR3 here is CAWPRDRSFYGYTF. CDR3 DNA sequence: TGTGCCTGGCCCCGGGACAGGTCATTCTATGGCTACACCTTC. The chain carries TRBV30 and TRBJ1-2; 8 bases line up with TRBD1. Germline lookup yields CDR1 GTSNPN and CDR2 SVGIG (reference sequence). With V trimmed by 5 bases and J by 4 bases, 9 bases remained unmatched. The CDR3 consists of 14 residues.

The rearrangement uses TRBV30 and TRBJ2-7; no clear D. CDR3 size: 15 residues. With 4 bases removed from V and 0 bases from J, the gap between germline ends came to 16 bases. CDR1 is GTSNPN, CDR2 SVGIG, per germline (reference sequence). CDR3 residues: CAWIGQARGSYEQYF. As DNA, the CDR3 is TGTGCCTGGATAGGCCAGGCCCGAGGCTCCTACGAGCAGTACTTC.

The CDR3 protein is CASSYVGTDTQYF. Here the CDR3 DNA reads TGTGCCAGCAGTTACGTTGGGACAGATACGCAGTATTTT. The chain has TRBV6-5 and TRBJ2-3; D gene ambiguous. CDR1 is MNHEY, CDR2 SVGAGI, per germline. The CDR3 covers 13 residues. V lost 2 bases, J lost 3 bases, and 6 bases lay in between.

This clone was picked up one time. The chain has TRBV7-8 and TRBJ2-7, with 14 bases identical to TRBD2. Germline CDR1 is SGHVS and CDR2 is FQNEAQ. The ends lost 6 bases at V and 6 bases at J; junction bases unmatched: 7. This CDR3 is built from 15 residues. The chain's CDR3 is CASRKTGTSGGEQYF. CDR3 sequence (DNA): TGTGCCAGCAGGAAAACCGGGACTAGCGGGGGCGAGCAGTACTTC.

This sequence joins TRBV19 and TRBJ2-5; possible D gene TRBD1, 5 bases. Germline V gives CDR1 LNHDA, CDR2 SQIVND (reference sequence). The length of the CDR3 is 17 residues. V lost 3 bases and J 1 base, leaving 18 bases between the germline ends. CDR3: CASSIFVGVGFQETQYF. The DNA of the CDR3 is TGTGCCAGTAGTATCTTTGTAGGGGTTGGTTTCCAAGAGACCCAGTACTTC.

J is TRBJ2-3 and V is TRBV27; no reliable D call. Per the germline V gene, CDR1 is MNHEY and CDR2 is SMNVEV (reference sequence). This CDR3 contains 11 residues. V lost 6 bases and J 5 bases, leaving 6 bases between the germline ends. The CDR3 DNA reads TGTGCCAGCAGCGTCGAAGATACGCAGTATTTT. Protein sequence: CASSVEDTQYF.

V and J are TRBV18 and TRBJ1-2; no firm D call. This CDR3 comprises 14 residues. V was shortened by 2 bases and J by 8 bases, with 15 bases between the two germline ends. Germline V gives CDR1 KGHSH, CDR2 LQKENI. The CDR3 region is CASSPMGIAEGYTF. CDR3 bases: TGTGCCAGCTCACCAATGGGGATTGCGGAGGGCTACACCTTC.

This clone showed up just once. The J gene is TRBJ1-3, the V gene TRBV30; D might be TRBD1 (6 bases). Germline V gene data show CDR1 as GTSNPN and CDR2 as SVGIG (reference sequence). This CDR3 has 16 amino acids. V lost 3 bases and J lost 1, with 16 bases in between. CDR3 region: CAWRPNRARSGNTIYF. CDR3 nucleotide sequence: TGTGCCTGGAGACCGAACAGGGCCCGTTCTGGAAACACCATATATTTT.